These 7 T cell receptor beta chains share one sample of origin, sequenced in a study of early T cells in non-severe SARS-CoV-2 infection. MiXCR was run by TCRdb on the 5' RACE reads, yielding one entry per CDR3 protein. The repertoire holds tens of thousands of distinct CDR3 sequences, with approximately 12% as singletons. Material: whole blood. The receptors derive from an adult who was a healthcare worker with PCR-confirmed SARS-CoV-2 infection or an uninfected control (not recorded which).

This clonotype was observed a handful of times. CDR3 in DNA: TGTGCCAGTCGACAACAGGGCGCTTCACCCCTCCACTTT. Translation: CASRQQGASPLHF. The chain is built from TRBV7-9 and TRBJ1-6; the D gene is possibly TRBD1 (6 bases). Germline CDR1 and CDR2: SEHNR and FQNEAQ (reference sequence). This CDR3 spans 13 amino acids. Trimming left V 9 bases short and J 9 bases short, with 15 bases between.

The rearrangement uses TRBV20-1 and TRBJ1-2; 8 positions match TRBD1. Germline lookup yields CDR1 DFQATT and CDR2 SNEGSKA (reference sequence). V dropped 5 bases and J dropped 6; count of bases not matched to a gene: 8. This CDR3 comprises 13 residues. In DNA, the CDR3 is TGCAGTGCTCCTCGGACAGGGAGGGATGGCTACACCTTC. Its protein is CSAPRTGRDGYTF.

This clonotype was seen at least ten times. J is TRBJ1-1 and V is TRBV24-1; unclear D gene. This CDR3 has 16 amino acids. Germline V lookup: CDR1 KGHDR, CDR2 SFDVKD. V was cut by 1 base and J by 0 bases, with 11 bases left in between. DNA of the CDR3: TGTGCCACCAGTGATTTCTATGTGAAGGTGAACACTGAAGCTTTCTTT. This codes for CATSDFYVKVNTEAFF.

The rearrangement joins TRBV28 to TRBJ1-5; no definite D call. CDR3 length: 18 residues. Germline CDR1 is MDHEN and CDR2 is SYDVKM. Trimming took off 4 bases at V and 3 bases at J, with 22 bases between the two ends. The CDR3: CASSSSSSILYDNQPQHF. In DNA, the CDR3 is TGTGCCAGCAGTTCCTCATCCAGTATACTTTACGACAATCAGCCCCAGCATTTT.

This clonotype appeared many times. The gene calls are TRBV3-1 and TRBJ1-1; no clear D. The CDR3 has 14 residues. V was pared by 4 bases and J by 1 base, with 10 bases between. The germline V gene encodes CDR1 LGHDT and CDR2 YNNKEL (reference sequence). The CDR3 loop is CASSPWTENTEAFF. Written as DNA, the CDR3 is TGTGCCAGCAGCCCCTGGACGGAGAACACTGAAGCTTTCTTT.

Only one count was recorded for this clonotype. The genes are TRBV9 and TRBJ2-3, with unresolved D. V shed 0 bases and J shed 0 bases, with 8 bases lying between them. The CDR3 loop spans 15 amino acids. Germline CDR1 is SGDLS and CDR2 is YYNGEE. The DNA for the CDR3 is TGTGCCAGCAGCGTAGGCAGGTCTAGCACAGATACGCAGTATTTT. Encoded protein: CASSVGRSSTDTQYF.

The chain uses TRBV2 and TRBJ2-1, with D perhaps being TRBD1 or TRBD2 (6 bases each). Trimming stripped 4 bases from V and 5 bases from J, with 15 bases between. The CDR3 totals 15 residues. Germline-derived CDR1 and CDR2 are SNHLY and FYNNEI. CDR3 region: CASSGEGGQHNEQFF. The DNA for the CDR3 is TGTGCCAGCAGTGGTGAAGGGGGGCAACACAATGAGCAGTTCTTC.